What follows describes a single T cell receptor (beta chain). Its specificity is not known. These data are taken from a study of T cell repertoires in cytomegalovirus infection. Looking at the study overall: CMV epitopes that were recently identified and HLA-C-restricted were used alongside well-studied HLA-B-restricted ones. Public TCR beta signatures were indicative of both CMV infection and a matching HLA type. General study findings and limits: Dominant in the ex vivo response were TCR beta clonotypes restricted by HLA-C and specific for CMV.

Each CDR3 protein is one row after TCRdb ran MiXCR on the reads. The sample comprises roughly 280,000 distinct CDR3 sequences, less than 25% of which are singletons, and 15% to 20% rests with the top ten. This TCR came from a human donor in good health (CMV status not recorded). Some clones in this sample may be carry-over from other donors' samples. This specimen consisted of cultured PBMCs, obtained from culture after CMV antigen stimulation.

The CDR3 DNA reads TGTGCCAGCAGTTCACCGACAGTACCCACCGGGGAGCTGTTTTTT. Protein product: CASSSPTVPTGELFF. The chain recombines TRBV28 with TRBJ2-2, with TRBD1 as a possible D gene (5 bases). V lost 4 bases and J lost 4, with 13 bases in between. CDR1 is MDHEN, CDR2 SYDVKM, per germline. The CDR3 contains 15 residues.